This TCR beta chain is from a study of CD8+CD57+ T cells in acquired aplastic anemia (dated by TCRdb to between 2017 and 2018). Describing the broader study: On average, sorted CD4+ and CD8+ cells yielded approximately 3 ug of extracted DNA, with a range of 0.2 to 27.4 ug. Healthy donor samples averaged roughly 10 million reads for CD4+ and 11 million to 14 million for CD8+ cells.

In regard to this clonotype: Its antigen is not yet known. Per-base qualities were not stored, and no clone one base away is much larger.

TCR beta VDJ combination and CDR3 sequence profiling used genomic DNA as the template. TCR repertoire sequencing was run on an Illumina HiSeq 2000. The authors' analysis ran thus. TRBV/TRBJ rearrangement plots, CDR3 size and DJ length profiles, and Simpson's diversity index were used to evaluate the repertoires. The most abundant DNA sequence in the deep sequencing data was defined as the immunodominant clone. CDR3 amino acid sequences were screened for sharing across subjects and compared with published repertoires and the VDJdb database. TCRdb reworked the public reads: Q25 trimming with fastp, MiXCR clone assembly, productive beta chains retained. Every CDR3 protein is listed once, alongside the most common genes and DNA of its rows. TCRdb's processing, not the authors', yielded these V and J calls. Within this sample are about 180,000 distinct CDR3 sequences, with approximately 46% of them counted one time only. 2.5% to 3.5% of the sample lies in the top ten.

The study deep-sequenced TCR repertoires of sorted CD4+ and CD8+ blood T cells from severe aplastic anemia patients and healthy subjects. Ficoll-Paque density gradient centrifugation was used to isolate peripheral blood mononuclear cells. CD4+ and CD8+ T cells were sorted by FACS or magnetic beads before DNA extraction. What the authors observed across the whole study: Approximately 31 CD8+ CDR3 sequences were found in both patients and controls but appeared to be highly expressed in patients and within the immunodominant clones of the patients. Between patients and healthy controls, no significant difference in CD8+ Simpson's diversity was found (P=0.060).

Via the germline V gene (reference sequence), CDR1 is DFQATT and CDR2 SNEGSKA. CDR3 length: 12 amino acids, cysteine to phenylalanine. Of all the DNA, just the CDR3 is kept, 36 bases in frame from base 1. Trimming costs V 4 bases and J 9 bases, and their ends lie 13 bases apart. The clonotype comes from a human donor in good health. The rearranged segments are TRBV20-1 and TRBJ2-1; perhaps TRBD1 is the D gene, with 5 bases matching. Sequences were obtained from sorted CD4+, CD8+, or CD8+CD57+ T cells (not recorded which) from PBMCs. The DNA is as follows: TGCAGTGCTACGAGGCAAGGGGCTGAGCAGTTCTTC. This yields the protein CSATRQGAEQFF.